The clone carrying this TCR beta chain was seen more than once but under ten times. With a J-beta primer mix and a sample-barcoded 5' primer, a second PCR ran 7 to 11 cycles. TCRdb fed the 5' RACE reads into MiXCR, producing one record per CDR3 protein. The repertoire holds 1 million or so distinct CDR3 sequences, with almost 25% as singletons. The entry originates in a study of blood T cells in healthy people across ages. The V and J ends lost 4 bases and 1 base, in that order; junction bases with no gene match: 5. The V gene's germline CDR1 is DFQATT and CDR2 SNEGSKA (reference sequence). The CDR3 runs to 14 residues. These data also featured in a second study, about T cells of mothers and their children.

The chain combines TRBV20-1 with TRBJ2-5; 8 bases match TRBD1. The origin of this receptor is a girl aged 2 to 9 in good health. Sequences were obtained from blood. CDR3 sequence reads: CSATAGGLQETQYF. DNA for the CDR3: TGCAGTGCTACAGCAGGGGGCCTCCAAGAGACCCAGTACTTC.